A selection of T cell receptor beta chains follows, all from one sample in a study of T cells in Graves' hyperthyroidism and ophthalmopathy. TCRdb reanalysed the multiplex PCR reads using MiXCR and keeps one entry per CDR3 protein. The repertoire has 300,000 to 450,000 distinct CDR3 sequences, about 15% of them found once; the top ten carry 9.5% to 12%. The sample was blood. These receptors came from a woman in her sixties with Graves' hyperthyroidism. Each CDR3 is given with its conserved first and last residue. Each record gives: V gene, D gene, J gene, clone size, CDR3 DNA, CDR3 protein. D genes are given only for firm matches. Size is stated for part of the rows, as once, few or many counts, or as a class when the clone is expanded.

>TRBV20-1|TRBD1|TRBJ2-7|few
TGCAGTGCTAGAGATATAGACAGGGGACCTTACGAGCAGTACTTC
CSARDIDRGPYEQYF
>TRBV28|NA|TRBJ1-2|few
TGTGCCAGCACCTCGAGATATGGCTACACCTTC
CASTSRYGYTF
>TRBV11-2|NA|TRBJ2-3|NA
TGTGCCAGCGGGGAGAGGGCCAGGTCAGATACGCAGTATTTT
CASGERARSDTQYF
>TRBV28|NA|TRBJ2-2|many
TGTGCCAGCAGCCCCCGACACCGCGGGGAGCTGTTTTTT
CASSPRHRGELFF
>TRBV29-1|TRBD2|TRBJ2-3|NA
TGCAGCGTCAACGGGCGGGAGGGGGATACGCAGTATTTT
CSVNGREGDTQYF
>TRBV30|NA|TRBJ1-1|many
TGTGCCTATACACAGGGAATCATGAACACTGAAGCTTTCTTT
CAYTQGIMNTEAFF
>TRBV5-1|TRBD1|TRBJ2-1|many
TGCGCCAGCAGCCCCGGACAGGGGGTTGAGCAGTTCTTC
CASSPGQGVEQFF
>TRBV28|NA|TRBJ2-5|many
TGTGCCAGCAGCCGGACACCCAACGAAGGGGAGACCCAGTACTTC
CASSRTPNEGETQYF
>TRBV20-1|NA|TRBJ2-7|many
TGCAGTGCTAGAGTAGCTACAGGAGCGTCGCAGTACTTC
CSARVATGASQYF
>TRBV30|NA|TRBJ1-1|many
TGTGCCTGGGGCACAGGGACTGAAGCTTTCTTT
CAWGTGTEAFF
>TRBV6-2/TRBV6-3|TRBD1|TRBJ1-5|once
TGTGCCAGCAACGGCAGGGGGGACAATCAGCCCCAGCATTTT
CASNGRGDNQPQHF
>TRBV3-1|TRBD2|TRBJ2-3|many
TGTGCCAGCAGACGTGGGCTAGCGGAGGGGGATACGCAGTATTTT
CASRRGLAEGDTQYF
>TRBV27|NA|TRBJ1-6|many
TGTGCCAGCAGGGATCTAGGAGGGGCGCGTTCACCCCTCCACTTT
CASRDLGGARSPLHF
>TRBV7-9|TRBD1|TRBJ2-2|NA
TGTGCCAGCAGCCCCACGACAGGGGGCCACACCGGGGAGCTGTTTTTT
CASSPTTGGHTGELFF
>TRBV7-9|TRBD2|TRBJ2-1|many
TGTGCCAGCAGCTTCTCCGCGGGAGTTGTTGAGCAGTTCTTC
CASSFSAGVVEQFF
>TRBV7-9|TRBD2|TRBJ2-7|NA
TGTGCCAGCAGCTCCCAACCTGGCGGGAGTTACGAGCAGTACTTC
CASSSQPGGSYEQYF
>TRBV7-8|NA|TRBJ2-5|NA
TGTGCCAGCAGCTCGCTGGGGGAAAGGGACGGGACTCCGGAGACCCAGTACTTC
CASSSLGERDGTPETQYF
>TRBV3-1|TRBD1|TRBJ2-7|many
TGTGCCAGCAGCCGAGGGGGCCTTTACGAGCAGTACTTC
CASSRGGLYEQYF
>TRBV12-5|TRBD2|TRBJ2-3|many
TGTGCTAGTGGTTTGGTCGAGGGAGGGCCTGTAGATACGCAGTATTTT
CASGLVEGGPVDTQYF
>TRBV6-5|NA|TRBJ2-2|many
TGTGCCAGCAGTTACTCGTCGGGACCCCAGAACACCGGGGAGCTGTTTTTT
CASSYSSGPQNTGELFF
>TRBV6-1|NA|TRBJ2-2|many
TGTGCCAGCGGGCAGCGCTCGAACACCGGGGAGCTGTTTTTT
CASGQRSNTGELFF
>TRBV11-2|NA|TRBJ1-2|many
TGTGCCAGCAGCCGGGAGGACTATGGCTACACCTTC
CASSREDYGYTF